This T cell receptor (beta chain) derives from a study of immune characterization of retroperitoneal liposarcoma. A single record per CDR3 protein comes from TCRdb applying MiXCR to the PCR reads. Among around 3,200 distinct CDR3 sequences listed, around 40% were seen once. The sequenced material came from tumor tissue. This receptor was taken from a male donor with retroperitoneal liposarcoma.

DNA of the CDR3: TGTGCCAGCAGCCTAACAGGGGAGACCCAGTTCTTC. The encoded protein is CASSLTGETQFF. The rearrangement uses TRBV27 and TRBJ2-1; 7 bases line up with TRBD1. CDR3 length: 12 residues. The germline CDR1 and CDR2 sequences are MNHEY and SMNVEV (reference sequence). The V gene end was trimmed by 6 bases and the J gene end by 13 bases; junction bases not matched to a gene: 9.